The 29 T cell receptor beta chains below were found in one sample sequenced in a study of cytomegalovirus exposure and HLA in healthy donors. Use of 60 Vbeta and 13 Jbeta primers characterized the PCR. Clones were sequenced by immunoSEQ multiplex PCR, and TCRdb holds only the in-frame ones, with some missing. The sample yields some 30,000 clones, about 86% seen once. The specimen sequenced was PBMCs. The receptors stem from a boy aged 5-17 years in good health and CMV-seronegative.

This clone was counted a few times. CDR3 loop: CASSQDLDLVGKPQHF. CDR3 in DNA: TGCGCCAGCAGCCAAGACTTAGACCTAGTTGGAAAGCCCCAGCATTTT. The chain recombines TRBV4-3 with TRBJ1-5; D is unclear. Deletions cut 0 bases from V and 8 bases from J, with 17 bases between. The CDR3 runs to 16 residues. Germline CDR1 and CDR2: LGHNA and YSLEER.

The chain recombines TRBV5-1 with TRBJ2-1; D remains ambiguous. The CDR3 spans 13 residues. Germline V gene sequence: CDR1 SGHRS, CDR2 YFSETQ. Trimming shortened V by 0 bases and J by 5 bases, and 6 bases separated the two germline ends. The CDR3 region is CASSLVAHNEQFF. The CDR3 coding sequence is TGCGCCAGCAGCTTGGTGGCCCACAATGAGCAGTTCTTC.

The V gene is TRBV27, the J gene TRBJ2-7, with D possibly being TRBD2 (5 bases). This CDR3 comprises 15 residues. Trimming cost V 0 bases and J 2 bases, with 11 bases left between them. CDR1 is MNHEY and CDR2 is SMNVEV in the germline V gene (reference sequence). DNA for the CDR3: TGTGCCAGCAGTTTATCCAGCGGAGAGACCTACGAGCAGTACTTC. It yields the protein CASSLSSGETYEQYF.

Comment on this clone: At one end the junction does not follow the germline gene, possibly because of a read error. The V and J genes are TRBV7-9 and TRBJ2-7; 7 bases map to TRBD1. Per germline, CDR1 SEHNR and CDR2 FQNEAQ (reference sequence). This CDR3 has 12 amino acids. The CDR3 region is CSSSRDSYEQYF. In DNA form, the CDR3 reads TGTTCCAGCAGCCGGGACAGCTACGAGCAGTACTTC.

V and J are TRBV4-3 and TRBJ2-3, with a possible D match to TRBD1 (7 bases). CDR1 and CDR2 (germline): LGHNA, YSLEER. The V end was cut by 1 base, the J end by 6 bases, with 14 bases between. The CDR3 extends over 15 amino acids. The CDR3 bases are TGCGCCAGCAGCCAAGTGGCAGGGGGGTGGGATACGCAGTATTTT. Amino acid sequence: CASSQVAGGWDTQYF.

This clone appeared once. This chain links TRBV6-1 with TRBJ1-5; 9 nucleotides agree with TRBD1. The V gene end was trimmed by 1 base and the J gene end by 6 bases; junction bases not matched to a gene: 7. The CDR3 extends over 16 amino acids. Germline CDR1 MNHNS, CDR2 SASEGT. In DNA, the CDR3 is TGTGCCAGCAGTGAAGGGACAGGGGTCGGCAGTCAGCCCCAGCATTTT. This codes for CASSEGTGVGSQPQHF.

The chain has TRBV6-5 and TRBJ1-3, with D unclear. This CDR3 has 14 residues. CDR1 and CDR2 (germline): MNHEY, SVGAGI. Trimming pared 2 bases from V and 0 bases from J, leaving 5 bases between. In DNA form, the CDR3 reads TGTGCCAGCAGTTACGGGAGCTCTGGAAACACCATATATTTT. Translation: CASSYGSSGNTIYF.

V gene TRBV12-5 combines with J gene TRBJ2-5, with 7 bases lining up with TRBD2. Germline CDR1 LGHNT, CDR2 FRNRAP. The CDR3 has 15 residues. Trimming at V came to 1 base and at J to 5 bases, leaving 7 bases not matched to a gene. The CDR3 region has the DNA TGTGCTAGTGGTTTGGACACTAGCGACCGGGAGACCCAGTACTTC. It codes for CASGLDTSDRETQYF.

The chain couples TRBV28 to TRBJ2-7; D not certain. Trimming shortened V by 1 base and J by 3 bases, and 10 bases separated the two germline ends. Per germline, CDR1 MDHEN and CDR2 SYDVKM. The CDR3 loop spans 14 amino acids. Here the CDR3 reads CASSLFGYDYEQYF. The CDR3 region has the DNA TGTGCCAGCAGTTTATTCGGGTATGACTACGAGCAGTACTTC.

V is TRBV9 and J is TRBJ1-6; 7 bases are a match to TRBD1. The CDR3 extends over 18 amino acids. In germline, CDR1 is SGDLS, CDR2 YYNGEE. V was clipped by 3 bases and J by 3 bases; unmatched bases: 12. CDR3 region: CASSGTSGQRNYNSPLHF. CDR3 sequence (DNA): TGTGCCAGCAGCGGAACCTCGGGACAGAGGAACTATAATTCACCCCTCCACTTT.

In this sample, this clone is large (0.1 to 1%). The chain couples TRBV19 to TRBJ1-5; 9 bases line up with TRBD1. The V and J ends lost 8 bases and 5 bases, in that order; junction bases with no gene match: 7. Germline V CDR1 and CDR2: LNHDA, SQIVND (reference sequence). The CDR3 runs 14 residues. The CDR3 loop is CASFGQGPDQPQHF. CDR3 nucleotides: TGTGCCAGTTTTGGACAGGGGCCCGATCAGCCCCAGCATTTT.

This clone was seen more than once but under ten times. This chain connects TRBV14 to TRBJ2-1; D gene uncertain. The V end was cut by 4 bases, the J end by 5 bases, with 12 bases between. Germline loops: CDR1 SGHDN, CDR2 FVKESK. This CDR3 is built from 14 residues. The CDR3 DNA is TGTGCCAGCAGCCCTGCCCTAAGCAACAATGAGCAGTTCTTC. This gives the protein CASSPALSNNEQFF.

V usage is TRBV2 and J usage is TRBJ2-3, with 8 bases aligning to TRBD1. CDR3 length equals 16 residues. Losses at the gene ends were 7 bases for V and 2 bases for J; bases not matched to a gene: 11. Germline loops: CDR1 SNHLY, CDR2 FYNNEI. CDR3 region: CASIPGQVQSTDTQYF. In DNA form, the CDR3 reads TGTGCCAGCATTCCGGGACAGGTCCAGTCCACAGATACGCAGTATTTT.

This chain uses TRBV5-6 with TRBJ2-7; 9 positions agree with TRBD1. V trimming: 0 bases; J trimming: 1 base; junction bases outside the gene matches: 11. The CDR3 runs 18 residues. Germline V gives CDR1 SGHDT, CDR2 YYEEEE. CDR3 DNA sequence: TGTGCCAGCAGCTTGGAGGTTTTCGGGACAGGGTTTTCCTACGAGCAGTACTTC. Amino acids: CASSLEVFGTGFSYEQYF.

V and J are TRBV5-6 and TRBJ2-5; 9 bases line up with TRBD1. Looked up from germline, CDR1 is SGHDT and CDR2 is YYEEEE. Unmatched junction bases numbered 6, after V lost 1 base and J lost 5 bases. This CDR3 has 15 residues. CDR3 sequence reads: CASSLTTGGLETQYF. The CDR3 DNA is TGTGCCAGCAGCTTGACTACAGGGGGCCTGGAGACCCAGTACTTC.

V usage is TRBV5-1 and J usage is TRBJ2-1; 7 bases map to TRBD1. The germline V gene encodes CDR1 SGHRS and CDR2 YFSETQ. V lost 6 bases to trimming and J lost 6 bases; unmatched junction nucleotides: 12. CDR3 length equals 15 residues. The CDR3 region has the DNA TGCGCCAGCAACCTGCCAGGGGGTCGCTTCAATGAGCAGTTCTTC. Residues: CASNLPGGRFNEQFF.

V gene TRBV2 combines with J gene TRBJ2-5, with D unclear. Germline V gene data show CDR1 as SNHLY and CDR2 as FYNNEI. The CDR3 covers 14 residues. V lost 6 bases and J lost 5, with 16 bases in between. DNA for the CDR3: TGTGCCAGCAGCCAAGGCCGATGGGCGGAGACCCAGTACTTC. The encoded protein is CASSQGRWAETQYF.

The J gene is TRBJ2-7, the V gene TRBV5-1; TRBD1 matches at 7 bases. V lost 5 bases and J lost 2; bases outside the gene matches: 7. Looked up from germline, CDR1 is SGHRS and CDR2 is YFSETQ. The CDR3 runs 14 residues. In nucleotides, the CDR3 is TGCGCCAGCAGTCATGACAGGGAAACCTACGAGCAGTACTTC. Protein: CASSHDRETYEQYF. Full variable domain (outside the CDR3, taken from reference TRBV5-1 and TRBJ2-7): KAGVTQTPRYLIKTRGQQVTLSCSPISGHRSVSWYQQTPGQGLQFLFEYFSETQRNKGNFPGRFSGRQFSNSRSEMNVSTLELGDSALYLCASSHDRETYEQYFGPGTRLTVT.

The gene calls are TRBV7-6 and TRBJ2-5, with 7 positions matching TRBD1. CDR3 length equals 15 residues. With V trimmed by 4 bases and J by 6 bases, 11 bases remained unmatched. The V gene's germline CDR1 is SGHVS and CDR2 FNYEAQ. CDR3 sequence reads: CASSSGQLSRQTQYF. The CDR3 DNA reads TGTGCCAGCAGCTCGGGACAGCTATCCAGGCAGACCCAGTACTTC.

The rearrangement joins TRBV4-1 to TRBJ2-7; TRBD1 aligns across 8 bases. J lost 6 bases, V lost 1 base, and 2 bases had no gene match. The germline V gene encodes CDR1 MGHRA and CDR2 YSYEKL. The CDR3 covers 13 residues. In DNA, the CDR3 is TGCGCCAGCAGCCAAGGGACAGGGCTCGAGCAGTACTTC. Protein sequence: CASSQGTGLEQYF.

The sample holds a few counts of this clone. The chain employs TRBV5-4 and TRBJ1-4; D gene ambiguous. The V end was cut by 0 bases, the J end by 0 bases, with 12 bases between. From germline, CDR1 is SGHNT and CDR2 YYREEE (reference sequence). This CDR3 region has 17 residues. CDR3 protein: CASSLEGWGATNEKLFF. The DNA for the CDR3 is TGTGCCAGCAGCTTGGAAGGGTGGGGAGCAACTAATGAAAAACTGTTTTTT.

The chain combines TRBV2 with TRBJ1-1; 8 bases agree with TRBD1. CDR1 SNHLY and CDR2 FYNNEI come from the germline V gene. The CDR3 runs to 14 residues. J lost 5 bases, V lost 3 bases, and 5 bases had no gene match. CDR3 region: CASSDRGRGTEAFF. The CDR3 nucleotides read TGTGCCAGCAGTGACAGGGGGCGGGGGACTGAAGCTTTCTTT.

The gene calls are TRBV5-4 and TRBJ2-7, with D possibly matching TRBD1 (6 bases). The germline V gene encodes CDR1 SGHNT and CDR2 YYREEE (reference sequence). The CDR3 is 13 residues long. V was shortened by 4 bases and J by 5 bases, with 13 bases between the two germline ends. The CDR3, as DNA: TGTGCCAGCAGCCCCGGGACAATCGACGAGCAGTACTTC. Its translation is CASSPGTIDEQYF.

The rearrangement uses TRBV4-2 and TRBJ2-3; TRBD2 agrees at 10 bases. The CDR3 has 18 amino acids. Germline CDR1 is LGHNA and CDR2 is YNFKEQ. The V segment lost 0 bases and the J segment 4 bases; nucleotides outside the gene matches: 10. CDR3 loop: CASSQDSLRAGGADTQYF. The CDR3 DNA reads TGTGCCAGCAGCCAAGATAGCCTACGAGCGGGGGGGGCAGATACGCAGTATTTT.

The rearrangement links TRBV27 to TRBJ2-7, with 9 bases lining up with TRBD1. The CDR3 spans 17 residues. Germline V lookup: CDR1 MNHEY, CDR2 SMNVEV (reference sequence). V trimming: 0 bases; J trimming: 2 bases; junction bases outside the gene matches: 8. The CDR3: CASSLSPGTGLTYEQYF. As DNA, the CDR3 is TGTGCCAGCAGTTTATCTCCCGGGACAGGGCTGACCTACGAGCAGTACTTC.

The chain couples TRBV5-1 to TRBJ1-2; TRBD1 is a possible D gene (6 bases). Germline CDR1 and CDR2: SGHRS and YFSETQ. Trimming stripped 3 bases from V and 8 bases from J, with 17 bases between. The CDR3 is 14 residues long. The CDR3 coding sequence is TGCGCCAGCAGCTGGGCCTCAGGGGCCGAGGGCTACACCTTC. Amino acid sequence: CASSWASGAEGYTF.

The gene calls are TRBV5-1 and TRBJ2-2; 9 nucleotides agree with TRBD1. The J segment lost 6 bases and the V segment lost 2 bases, leaving 5 bases of the junction unmatched. The V gene's germline CDR1 is SGHRS and CDR2 YFSETQ. The CDR3 has 15 residues. This CDR3 reads CASSLTGGASGELFF. The CDR3, as DNA: TGCGCCAGCAGCTTAACAGGGGGCGCATCCGGGGAGCTGTTTTTT.

The chain couples TRBV28 to TRBJ2-5; 8 nucleotides align to TRBD2. This CDR3 comprises 15 residues. Germline V gene lookup returns CDR1 MDHEN and CDR2 SYDVKM. With V trimmed by 5 bases and J by 5 bases, 10 bases remained unmatched. CDR3 bases: TGTGCCAGCAGTACCAACGGGGGGGTGGGGGAGACCCAGTACTTC. Protein product: CASSTNGGVGETQYF.

The genes are TRBV2 and TRBJ2-3, with 7 bases identical to TRBD1. V shed 4 bases, J shed 0 bases, and the junction held 4 bases outside the gene matches. This CDR3 is built from 15 residues. Germline V gene sequence: CDR1 SNHLY, CDR2 FYNNEI. The CDR3 loop is CASSGGQTSTDTQYF. DNA for the CDR3: TGTGCCAGCAGTGGGGGACAGACTAGCACAGATACGCAGTATTTT. Complete variable domain (other parts from reference TRBV2 and TRBJ2-3): EPEVTQTPSHQVTQMGQEVILRCVPISNHLYFYWYRQILGQKVEFLVSFYNNEISEKSEIFDDQFSVERPDGSNFTLKIRSTKLEDSAMYFCASSGGQTSTDTQYFGPGTRLTVL.